This TCR beta chain was observed in a study of shared clonotypes between healthy human individuals. Turning to the study itself: Per donor, three plates held CD4 naive cells, three held CD4 memory, two held CD8 naive and one held CD8 memory.

This table comes from immunoSEQ multiplex PCR, and its TCRdb copy is limited to in-frame clones, with some not included. The repertoire holds approximately 2.3 million clones, with 80% to 95% as singletons. This clone was detected only once. The germline V and J ends were trimmed by 6 bases and 5 bases, with 20 bases remaining between them. Germline V CDR1 and CDR2: KGHSH, LQKENI. The CDR3 spans 15 residues. The sequencing sample was made of naive CD4+ T cells from PBMCs. Subset indicated: CD45RA+ positively selected. This TCR came from a man in his late teens or twenties in good health. Some clones in this sample may be carry-over from other donors' samples. The chain carries TRBV18 and TRBJ2-7, with D possibly being TRBD2 (5 bases). The CDR3 loop is CASSIPARGFDEQYF. The CDR3 nucleotides are TGTGCCAGCTCGATCCCCGCACGGGGATTTGACGAGCAGTACTTC.